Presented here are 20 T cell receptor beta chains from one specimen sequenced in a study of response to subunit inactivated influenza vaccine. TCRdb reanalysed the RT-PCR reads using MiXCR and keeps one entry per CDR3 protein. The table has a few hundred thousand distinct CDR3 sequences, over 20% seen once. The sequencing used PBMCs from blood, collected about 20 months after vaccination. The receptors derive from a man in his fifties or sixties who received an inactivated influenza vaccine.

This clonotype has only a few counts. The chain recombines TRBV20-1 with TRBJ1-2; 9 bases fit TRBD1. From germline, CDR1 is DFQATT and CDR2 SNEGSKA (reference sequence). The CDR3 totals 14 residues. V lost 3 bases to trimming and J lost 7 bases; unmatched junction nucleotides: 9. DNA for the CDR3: TGCAGTGCTAGTGTACCGGGGGACAGGGTTGGCTACACCTTC. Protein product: CSASVPGDRVGYTF.

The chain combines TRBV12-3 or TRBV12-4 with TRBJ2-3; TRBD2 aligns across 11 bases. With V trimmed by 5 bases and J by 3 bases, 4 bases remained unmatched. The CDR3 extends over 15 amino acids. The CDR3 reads CASSTSGRRTDTQYF. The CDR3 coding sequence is TGTGCCAGCAGTACTAGCGGGAGAAGGACAGATACGCAGTATTTT.

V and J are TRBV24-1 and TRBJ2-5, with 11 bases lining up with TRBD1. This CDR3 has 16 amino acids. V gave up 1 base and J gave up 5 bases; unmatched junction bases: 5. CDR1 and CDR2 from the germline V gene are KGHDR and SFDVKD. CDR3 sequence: CATSDFRDRGTETQYF. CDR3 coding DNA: TGTGCCACCAGTGATTTCAGGGACAGGGGGACGGAGACCCAGTACTTC.

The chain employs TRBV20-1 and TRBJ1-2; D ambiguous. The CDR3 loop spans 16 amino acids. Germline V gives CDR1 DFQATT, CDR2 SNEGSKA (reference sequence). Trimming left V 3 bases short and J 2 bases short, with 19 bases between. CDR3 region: CSASILTSRSNYGYTF. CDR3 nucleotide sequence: TGCAGTGCTAGTATCTTAACCTCCCGCAGCAACTATGGCTACACCTTC.

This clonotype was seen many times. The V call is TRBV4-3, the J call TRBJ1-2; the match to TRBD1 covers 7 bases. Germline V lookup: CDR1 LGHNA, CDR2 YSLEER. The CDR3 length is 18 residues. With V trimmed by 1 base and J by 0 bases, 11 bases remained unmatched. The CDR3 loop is CASSQGQGGFLANYGYTF. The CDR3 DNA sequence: TGCGCCAGCAGCCAAGGACAGGGTGGGTTCTTGGCTAACTATGGCTACACCTTC.

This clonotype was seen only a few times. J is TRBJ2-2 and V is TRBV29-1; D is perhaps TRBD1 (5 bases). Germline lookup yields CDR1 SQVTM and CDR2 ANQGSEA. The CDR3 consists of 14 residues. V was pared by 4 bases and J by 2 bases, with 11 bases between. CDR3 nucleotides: TGCAGCGTTGGACCACAGGTTAACACCGGGGAGCTGTTTTTT. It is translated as CSVGPQVNTGELFF.

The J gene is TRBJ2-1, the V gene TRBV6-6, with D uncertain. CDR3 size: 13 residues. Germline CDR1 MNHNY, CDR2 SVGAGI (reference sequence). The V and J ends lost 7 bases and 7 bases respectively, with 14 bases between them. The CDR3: CASNTPSVNEQFF. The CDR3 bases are TGTGCCAGCAACACCCCCTCCGTGAATGAGCAGTTCTTC.

The CDR3 spells CASSPGNNTEAFF. The DNA of the CDR3 is TGTGCCAGCAGCCCCGGGAACAACACTGAAGCTTTCTTT. The rearrangement uses TRBV7-6 and TRBJ1-1, with D uncertain. This CDR3 spans 13 amino acids. Trimming took 5 bases from V and 2 from J, leaving 9 bases between them. CDR1 SGHVS and CDR2 FNYEAQ come from the germline V gene.

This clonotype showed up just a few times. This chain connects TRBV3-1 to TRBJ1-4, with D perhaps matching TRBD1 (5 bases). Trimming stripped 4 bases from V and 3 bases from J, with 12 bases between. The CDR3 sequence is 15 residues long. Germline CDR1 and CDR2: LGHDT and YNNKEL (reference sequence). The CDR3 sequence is CASSRRSGPNEKLFF. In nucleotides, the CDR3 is TGTGCCAGCAGCCGCCGCTCAGGGCCTAATGAAAAACTGTTTTTT.

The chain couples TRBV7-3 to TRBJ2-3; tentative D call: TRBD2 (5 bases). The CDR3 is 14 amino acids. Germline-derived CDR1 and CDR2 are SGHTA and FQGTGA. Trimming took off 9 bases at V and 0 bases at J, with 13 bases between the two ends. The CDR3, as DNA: TGTGCCAGTTCGGGAAGTTCTAGCACAGATACGCAGTATTTT. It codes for CASSGSSSTDTQYF.

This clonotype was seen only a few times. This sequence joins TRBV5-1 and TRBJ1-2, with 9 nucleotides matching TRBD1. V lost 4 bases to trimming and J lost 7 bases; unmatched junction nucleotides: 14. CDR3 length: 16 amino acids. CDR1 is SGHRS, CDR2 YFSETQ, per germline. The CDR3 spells CASSRGGQGPMGGYTF. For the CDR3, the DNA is TGCGCCAGCAGCCGGGGGGGACAGGGCCCCATGGGTGGCTACACCTTC.

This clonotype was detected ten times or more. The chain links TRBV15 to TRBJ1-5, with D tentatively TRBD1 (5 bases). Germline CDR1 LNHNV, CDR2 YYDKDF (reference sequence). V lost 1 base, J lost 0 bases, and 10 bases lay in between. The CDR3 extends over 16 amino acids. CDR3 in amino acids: CATSRAQGYSNQPQHF. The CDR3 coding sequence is TGTGCCACCAGCAGAGCCCAGGGTTATAGCAATCAGCCCCAGCATTTT.

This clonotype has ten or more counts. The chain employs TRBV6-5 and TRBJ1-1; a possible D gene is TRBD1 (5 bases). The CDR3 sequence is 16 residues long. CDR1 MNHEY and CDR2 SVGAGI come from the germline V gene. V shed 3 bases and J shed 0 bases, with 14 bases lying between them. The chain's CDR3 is CASSYVGAGVNTEAFF. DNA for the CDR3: TGTGCCAGCAGTTATGTCGGGGCGGGAGTGAACACTGAAGCTTTCTTT.

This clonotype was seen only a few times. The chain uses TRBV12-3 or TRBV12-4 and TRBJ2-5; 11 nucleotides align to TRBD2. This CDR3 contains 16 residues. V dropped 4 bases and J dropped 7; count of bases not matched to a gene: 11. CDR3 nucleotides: TGTGCCAGCAGTTCGGTGACTAGCGGGGCCCCGGTGACCCAGTACTTC. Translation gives CASSSVTSGAPVTQYF.

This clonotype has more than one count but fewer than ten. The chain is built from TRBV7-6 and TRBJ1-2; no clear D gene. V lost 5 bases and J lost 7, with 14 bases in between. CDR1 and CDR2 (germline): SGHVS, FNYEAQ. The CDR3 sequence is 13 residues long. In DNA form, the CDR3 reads TGTGCCAGCAGCCGAACCTCCCAGTCTGGCTACACCTTC. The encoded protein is CASSRTSQSGYTF.

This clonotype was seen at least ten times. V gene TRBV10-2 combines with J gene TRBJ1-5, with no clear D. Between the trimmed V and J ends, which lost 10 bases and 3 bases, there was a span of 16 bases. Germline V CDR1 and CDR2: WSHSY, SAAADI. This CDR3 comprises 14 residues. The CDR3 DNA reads TGCGCCACCTCATCGGACGGCTTCAATCAGCCCCAGCATTTT. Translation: CATSSDGFNQPQHF.

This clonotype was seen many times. The DNA for the CDR3 is TGTGCCAGCAGATCCACCTTAGGACCTAACTATGGCTACACCTTC. This gives the protein CASRSTLGPNYGYTF. The rearrangement uses TRBV6-2 or TRBV6-3 and TRBJ1-2, with D unclear. CDR1 and CDR2 (germline): MNHEY, SVGEGT. This CDR3 has 15 residues. V dropped 6 bases and J dropped 0 bases, with 14 bases sitting between them.

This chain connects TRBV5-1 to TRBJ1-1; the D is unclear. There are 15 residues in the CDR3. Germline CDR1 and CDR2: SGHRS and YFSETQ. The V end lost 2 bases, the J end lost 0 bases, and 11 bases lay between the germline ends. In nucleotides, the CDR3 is TGCGCCAGCAGCTTCGGCATGCCCATGAACACTGAAGCTTTCTTT. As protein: CASSFGMPMNTEAFF.

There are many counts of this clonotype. CDR3 loop: CASSERRNTIYF. The DNA for the CDR3 is TGTGCCAGCAGCGAACGGAGGAACACCATATATTTT. V is TRBV12-3 or TRBV12-4 and J is TRBJ1-3, with D unclear. V lost 6 bases to trimming and J lost 7 bases, with 10 bases between them. The CDR3 runs to 12 residues.

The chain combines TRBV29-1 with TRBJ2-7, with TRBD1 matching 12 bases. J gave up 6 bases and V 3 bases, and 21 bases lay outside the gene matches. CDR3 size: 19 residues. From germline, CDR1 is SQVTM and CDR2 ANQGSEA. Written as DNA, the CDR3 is TGCAGCGTTGAGAGAAGCTTCGGGACAGGGGGCACCGGGGCGTCCGAGCAGTACTTC. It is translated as CSVERSFGTGGTGASEQYF.